This paragraph reports one T cell receptor beta chain. This sample was taken from a study of radiotherapy plus CTLA-4 blockade in lung cancer. TCRdb's table, derived via immunoSEQ multiplex PCR, lists solely in-frame clones and lacks some. Altogether 80,000 to 100,000 clones are present, under 85% being singletons, with the ten largest covering around 2.7%. Per germline, CDR1 MNHEY and CDR2 SMNVEV (reference sequence). Trimming pared 5 bases from V and 4 bases from J, leaving 22 bases between. This CDR3 has 17 residues. The sequencing used peripheral blood, collected from a patient treated with radiotherapy plus ipilimumab. This clonotype originated in a human donor with non-small cell lung cancer who had a partial response to radiotherapy plus ipilimumab. Some clones in this sample may be carry-over from other donors' samples. The chain combines TRBV27 with TRBJ2-3, with TRBD1 as a possible D gene (6 bases). The CDR3 region is CASSARPGDGGPDTQYF. The CDR3 coding sequence is TGTGCCAGCAGTGCCAGGCCAGGGGACGGTGGTCCAGATACGCAGTATTTT.